Listed here are 20 T cell receptor beta chains from one sample, sequenced in a study of blood T cell repertoires in COVID-19. The table came from immunoSEQ multiplex PCR; TCRdb's copy has only in-frame clones and leaves some out. Seen here are 120,000 to 150,000 clones, 70% to 90% observed once, and the top ten hold 3%. Sequences were obtained from peripheral blood. All receptors come from a woman aged 40 to 50 with active or convalescent COVID-19.

V gene TRBV4-3 combines with J gene TRBJ2-4, with a possible D match to TRBD2 (6 bases). The CDR3 consists of 16 residues. CDR1 LGHNA and CDR2 YSLEER come from the germline V gene. Trimming took off 0 bases at V and 8 bases at J, with 17 bases between the two ends. The CDR3 spells CASSQDRGVEWDIQYF. CDR3 sequence (DNA): TGCGCCAGCAGCCAAGATCGCGGGGTTGAGTGGGACATTCAGTACTTC.

The chain links TRBV7-2 to TRBJ1-6, with a possible D match to TRBD1 (6 bases). The germline V and J ends were trimmed by 1 base and 7 bases, with 11 bases remaining between them. CDR1 is SGHTA, CDR2 FQGNSA, per germline. The CDR3 is 15 residues long. The CDR3 sequence: CASSLGTGLNSPLHF. The DNA for the CDR3 is TGTGCCAGCAGCTTAGGTACAGGGCTGAATTCACCCCTCCACTTT. Full variable domain (outside the CDR3, taken from reference TRBV7-2 and TRBJ1-6): GAGVSQSPSNKVTEKGKDVELRCDPISGHTALYWYRQSLGQGLEFLIYFQGNSAPDKSGLPSDRFSAERTGGSVSTLTIQRTQQEDSAVYLCASSLGTGLNSPLHFGNGTRLTVT.

The chain combines TRBV7-8 with TRBJ1-6, with 7 bases aligning to TRBD1. The length of the CDR3 is 17 residues. CDR1 and CDR2 (germline): SGHVS, FQNEAQ. V gave up 5 bases and J gave up 1 base; unmatched junction bases: 8. CDR3 amino acids: CASSPRGQGSYNSPLHF. CDR3 nucleotides: TGTGCCAGCAGCCCTAGGGGGCAGGGGTCCTATAATTCACCCCTCCACTTT.

This chain links TRBV27 with TRBJ1-2; the match to TRBD1 covers 8 bases. The germline CDR1 and CDR2 sequences are MNHEY and SMNVEV (reference sequence). The CDR3 sequence is 15 residues long. The trim removed 3 bases at V and 7 bases at J, leaving 10 bases unmatched. The CDR3 spells CASSFVSQGVSGYTF. CDR3 coding DNA: TGTGCCAGCAGTTTCGTTTCACAGGGGGTCAGTGGCTACACCTTC.

The chain's CDR3 is CASSQNSNQPQHF. CDR3 in DNA: TGTGCCAGCAGCCAAAATAGCAATCAGCCCCAGCATTTT. The chain has TRBV5-5 and TRBJ1-5, with D uncertain. The CDR3 loop spans 13 amino acids. V lost 4 bases and J 0 bases, leaving 5 bases between the germline ends. From germline, CDR1 is SGHKS and CDR2 YYEKEE (reference sequence).

In this sample, this clone turned up once. V and J are TRBV28 and TRBJ1-4; no clear D. V dropped 7 bases and J dropped 4 bases, with 13 bases sitting between them. Germline-derived CDR1 and CDR2 are MDHEN and SYDVKM. CDR3 length: 14 amino acids. The CDR3 DNA reads TGTGCCAGCATTACCCCGGGGAATAATGAAAAACTGTTTTTT. It codes for CASITPGNNEKLFF.

The chain is built from TRBV12-5 and TRBJ2-3; 11 bases are shared with TRBD1. The CDR3 is 16 amino acids. With V trimmed by 4 bases and J by 4 bases, 7 bases remained unmatched. Germline CDR1 LGHNT, CDR2 FRNRAP. The chain's CDR3 is CASGSVQGQGADTQYF. CDR3 DNA sequence: TGTGCTAGTGGTTCTGTGCAGGGACAGGGGGCAGATACGCAGTATTTT.

The chain recombines TRBV6-5 with TRBJ2-7; 7 nucleotides agree with TRBD1. In germline, CDR1 is MNHEY, CDR2 SVGAGI. This CDR3 region has 12 residues. With V trimmed by 5 bases and J by 6 bases, 4 bases remained unmatched. In nucleotides, the CDR3 is TGTGCCAGCAGTAACGCAGGGGGCGAGCAGTACTTC. This encodes CASSNAGGEQYF.

The V call is TRBV18, the J call TRBJ2-3, with 8 nucleotides matching TRBD2. The CDR3 is 16 residues long. V dropped 4 bases and J dropped 2; count of bases not matched to a gene: 8. Per the germline V gene, CDR1 is KGHSH and CDR2 is LQKENI. CDR3 sequence (DNA): TGTGCCAGCTCACGGACTAGCAGATCCAACACAGATACGCAGTATTTT. It codes for CASSRTSRSNTDTQYF.

The rearrangement links TRBV19 to TRBJ1-6, with D possibly being TRBD1 (6 bases). The CDR3 extends over 15 amino acids. V dropped 10 bases and J dropped 7 bases, with 20 bases sitting between them. Germline V CDR1 and CDR2: LNHDA, SQIVND (reference sequence). DNA of the CDR3: TGTGCCATCACCCCGCCGGGACATCTAAATTCACCCCTCCACTTT. This translates into CAITPPGHLNSPLHF.

This clone was counted a single time. This chain uses TRBV28 with TRBJ1-2; D is uncertain. The CDR3 spans 14 residues. The V gene's germline CDR1 is MDHEN and CDR2 SYDVKM. V lost 4 bases to trimming and J lost 7 bases, with 16 bases between them. This CDR3 reads CASSSPPRGSGYTF. The CDR3 DNA follows: TGTGCCAGCAGTTCACCCCCACGCGGATCTGGCTACACCTTC.

The J gene is TRBJ2-5, the V gene TRBV5-1; TRBD2 aligns across 9 bases. The CDR3 is made up of 16 amino acids. Losses at the gene ends were 0 bases for V and 2 bases for J; bases not matched to a gene: 5. Looked up from germline, CDR1 is SGHRS and CDR2 is YFSETQ. The CDR3 DNA sequence: TGCGCCAGCAGCTTGGGTTCTAGCGGGATTCAAGAGACCCAGTACTTC. This encodes CASSLGSSGIQETQYF.

The chain couples TRBV5-1 to TRBJ1-6, with D uncertain. The CDR3 length is 14 residues. V lost 0 bases and J lost 7, with 8 bases in between. Germline V gene data show CDR1 as SGHRS and CDR2 as YFSETQ. CDR3 protein: CASSLDSPNSPLHF. The CDR3 bases are TGCGCCAGCAGCTTGGACAGCCCCAATTCACCCCTCCACTTT. Based on the CDR3 plus reference TRBV5-1 and TRBJ1-6, the full variable domain is KAGVTQTPRYLIKTRGQQVTLSCSPISGHRSVSWYQQTPGQGLQFLFEYFSETQRNKGNFPGRFSGRQFSNSRSEMNVSTLELGDSALYLCASSLDSPNSPLHFGNGTRLTVT.

The V gene is TRBV7-9, the J gene TRBJ2-1, with 9 nucleotides matching TRBD1. The CDR3 covers 19 residues. Germline V gene lookup returns CDR1 SEHNR and CDR2 FQNEAQ (reference sequence). V dropped 5 bases and J dropped 0; count of bases not matched to a gene: 14. CDR3 protein: CASSTRSGTGTLSYNEQFF. The CDR3 DNA is TGTGCCAGCAGCACTCGATCAGGGACAGGGACCCTCTCCTACAATGAGCAGTTCTTC. The full variable domain, with the rest looked up from reference TRBV7-9 and TRBJ2-1, is DTGVSQNPRHKITKRGQNVTFRCDPISEHNRLYWYRQTLGQGPEFLTYFQNEAQLEKSRLLSDRFSAERPKGSFSTLEIQRTEQGDSAMYLCASSTRSGTGTLSYNEQFFGPGTRLTVL.

The chain is built from TRBV4-1 and TRBJ2-7; a possible D gene is TRBD2 (6 bases). V lost 3 bases to trimming and J lost 3 bases, with 12 bases between them. This CDR3 is built from 14 residues. Germline-derived CDR1 and CDR2 are MGHRA and YSYEKL. Written as DNA, the CDR3 is TGCGCCAGCAGCCAGGTCTCGACTAGCTACGAGCAGTACTTC. It codes for CASSQVSTSYEQYF.

The J gene is TRBJ1-1, the V gene TRBV6-5, with D perhaps matching TRBD1 (5 bases). Trimming took off 7 bases at V and 4 bases at J, with 16 bases between the two ends. Germline assignment: CDR1 MNHEY and CDR2 SVGAGI. CDR3 size: 14 residues. In DNA form, the CDR3 reads TGTGCCAGCACACCGTTAGGGGCTCGCACTGAAGCTTTCTTT. As protein: CASTPLGARTEAFF.

The V call is TRBV19, the J call TRBJ2-1; 8 positions agree with TRBD2. The CDR3 consists of 14 residues. Germline CDR1 and CDR2: LNHDA and SQIVND (reference sequence). V shed 4 bases and J 7 bases; nucleotides not matched to a gene: 6. The CDR3 DNA reads TGTGCCAGTAGTACGTATGTAGCGGGAAATGAGCAGTTCTTC. The encoded protein is CASSTYVAGNEQFF.

The chain carries TRBV6-6 and TRBJ1-5; the D gene is possibly TRBD1 (6 bases). V was cut by 2 bases and J by 1 base, with 12 bases left in between. CDR1 is MNHNY, CDR2 SVGAGI, per germline (reference sequence). The CDR3 has 16 residues. In DNA, the CDR3 is TGTGCCAGCAGTTACAACGCGGGGGGCAGCAATCAGCCCCAGCATTTT. Translated: CASSYNAGGSNQPQHF.

V gene TRBV4-1 combines with J gene TRBJ1-2; 9 bases are shared with TRBD1. Per germline, CDR1 MGHRA and CDR2 YSYEKL. The CDR3 contains 18 residues. After removal of 2 bases from V and 4 bases from J, the junction contained 14 bases not matched to a gene. The CDR3 region has the DNA TGCGCCAGCAGCCAAAGGGTTCCGGGACAGGGAACGGGCTATGGCTACACCTTC. Translated, it gives CASSQRVPGQGTGYGYTF.

This chain joins TRBV2 and TRBJ1-6; 8 nucleotides align to TRBD1. The CDR3 runs to 15 residues. The junction had 3 bases not matched to a gene; V was cut back by 6 bases and J by 2 bases. The germline gives CDR1 SNHLY, CDR2 FYNNEI. CDR3 nucleotides: TGTGCCAGCAGAGCGACAGGGGCCTATAATTCACCCCTCCACTTT. It encodes CASRATGAYNSPLHF.